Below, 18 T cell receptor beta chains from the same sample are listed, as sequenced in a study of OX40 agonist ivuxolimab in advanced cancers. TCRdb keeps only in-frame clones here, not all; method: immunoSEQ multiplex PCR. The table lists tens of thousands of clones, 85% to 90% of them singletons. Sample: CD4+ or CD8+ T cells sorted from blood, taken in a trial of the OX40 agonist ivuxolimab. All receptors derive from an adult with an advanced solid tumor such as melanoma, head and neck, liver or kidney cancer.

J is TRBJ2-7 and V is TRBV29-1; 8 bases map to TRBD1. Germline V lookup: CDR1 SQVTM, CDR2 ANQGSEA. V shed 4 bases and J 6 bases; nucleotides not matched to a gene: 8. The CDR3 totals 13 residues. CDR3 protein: CSVVVRGPGEQYF. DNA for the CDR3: TGCAGCGTTGTAGTCAGGGGGCCGGGCGAGCAGTACTTC.

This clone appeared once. This CDR3 is CASSQAQGVRWNTEAFF. DNA of the CDR3: TGCGCCAGCAGCCAAGCACAGGGAGTACGGTGGAACACTGAAGCTTTCTTT. The J gene is TRBJ1-1, the V gene TRBV4-1, with D tentatively TRBD1 (6 bases). The germline gives CDR1 MGHRA, CDR2 YSYEKL. The length of the CDR3 is 17 residues. The ends were cut back, 1 base at V and 1 base at J, with 16 bases in the middle.

The CDR3 DNA follows: TGTGCCAGCAGAGCAGGGGTAGCTCGCACTGAAGCTTTCTTT. It codes for CASRAGVARTEAFF. This chain uses TRBV21-1 with TRBJ1-1; the table's D call TRBD1 went unverified against the DNA. TRBV21-1 is marked as a pseudogene. The CDR3 extends over 14 amino acids.

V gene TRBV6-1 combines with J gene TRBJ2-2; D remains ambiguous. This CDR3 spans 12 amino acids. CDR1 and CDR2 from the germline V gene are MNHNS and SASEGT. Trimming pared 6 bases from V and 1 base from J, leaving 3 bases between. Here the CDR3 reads CASRLNTGELFF. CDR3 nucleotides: TGTGCCAGCAGGTTGAACACCGGGGAGCTGTTTTTT.

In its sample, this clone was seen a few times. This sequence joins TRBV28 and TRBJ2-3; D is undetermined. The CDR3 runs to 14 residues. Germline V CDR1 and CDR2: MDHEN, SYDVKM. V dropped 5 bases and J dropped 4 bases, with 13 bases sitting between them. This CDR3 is CASSIPTDPDTQYF. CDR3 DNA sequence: TGTGCCAGCAGTATCCCTACAGACCCAGATACGCAGTATTTT.

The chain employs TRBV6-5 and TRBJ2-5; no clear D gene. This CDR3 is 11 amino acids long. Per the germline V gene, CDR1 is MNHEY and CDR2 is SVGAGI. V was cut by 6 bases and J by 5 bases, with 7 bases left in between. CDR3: CASRGMETQYF. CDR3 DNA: TGTGCCAGCAGGGGCATGGAGACCCAGTACTTC.

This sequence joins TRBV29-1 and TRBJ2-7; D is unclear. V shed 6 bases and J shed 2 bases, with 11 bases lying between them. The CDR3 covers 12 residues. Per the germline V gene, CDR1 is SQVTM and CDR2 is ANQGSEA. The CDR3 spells CSVIDNPYEQYF. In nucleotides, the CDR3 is TGCAGCGTCATCGACAACCCCTACGAGCAGTACTTC.

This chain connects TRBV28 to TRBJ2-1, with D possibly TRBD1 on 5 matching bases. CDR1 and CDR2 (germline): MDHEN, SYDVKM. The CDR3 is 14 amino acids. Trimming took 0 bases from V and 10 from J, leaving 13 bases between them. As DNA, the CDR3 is TGTGCCAGCAGTTTATGGGCCAGGGAAGGAGAGCAGTTCTTC. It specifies CASSLWAREGEQFF.

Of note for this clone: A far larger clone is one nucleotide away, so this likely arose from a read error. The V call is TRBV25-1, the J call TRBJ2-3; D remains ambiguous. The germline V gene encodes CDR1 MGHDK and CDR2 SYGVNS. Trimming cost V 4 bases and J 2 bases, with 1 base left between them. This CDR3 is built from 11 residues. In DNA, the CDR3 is TGTGCCAGCAGTGTCACAGATACGCAGTATTTT. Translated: CASSVTDTQYF.

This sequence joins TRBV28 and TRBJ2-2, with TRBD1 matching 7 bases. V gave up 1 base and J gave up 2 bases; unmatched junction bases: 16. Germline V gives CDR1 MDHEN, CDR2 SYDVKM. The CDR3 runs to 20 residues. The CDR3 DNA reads TGTGCCAGCAGTTTATTCGGAATTGCGACCGGGACAGCAAACACCGGGGAGCTGTTTTTT. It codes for CASSLFGIATGTANTGELFF.

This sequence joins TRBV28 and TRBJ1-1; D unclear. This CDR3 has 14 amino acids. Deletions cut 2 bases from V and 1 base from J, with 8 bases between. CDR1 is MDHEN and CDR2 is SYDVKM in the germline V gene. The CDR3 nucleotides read TGTGCCAGCAGTTTAGGTCCGGGGAACACTGAAGCTTTCTTT. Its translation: CASSLGPGNTEAFF.

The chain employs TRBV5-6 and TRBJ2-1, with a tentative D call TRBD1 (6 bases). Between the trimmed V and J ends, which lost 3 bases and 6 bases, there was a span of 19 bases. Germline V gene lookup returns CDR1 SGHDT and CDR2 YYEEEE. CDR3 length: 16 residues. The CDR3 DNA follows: TGTGCCAGCAGCTCACAGGGTAGGGGCATCGGCAATGAGCAGTTCTTC. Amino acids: CASSSQGRGIGNEQFF.

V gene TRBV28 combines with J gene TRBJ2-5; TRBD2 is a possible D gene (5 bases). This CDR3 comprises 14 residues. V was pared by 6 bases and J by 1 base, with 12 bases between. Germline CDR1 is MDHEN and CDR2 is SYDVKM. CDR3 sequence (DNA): TGTGCCAGCAGAACCCCCCGGGGCCAAGAGACCCAGTACTTC. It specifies CASRTPRGQETQYF. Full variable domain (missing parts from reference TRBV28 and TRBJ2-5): DVKVTQSSRYLVKRTGEKVFLECVQDMDHENMFWYRQDPGLGLRLIYFSYDVKMKEKGDIPEGYSVSREKKERFSLILESASTNQTSMYLCASRTPRGQETQYFGPGTRLLVL.

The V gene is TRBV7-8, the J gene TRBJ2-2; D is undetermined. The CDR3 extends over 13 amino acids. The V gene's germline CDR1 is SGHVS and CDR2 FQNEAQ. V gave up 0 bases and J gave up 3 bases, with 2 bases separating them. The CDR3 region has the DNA TGTGCCAGCAGCTTAGCGTACACCGGGGAGCTGTTTTTT. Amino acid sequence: CASSLAYTGELFF.

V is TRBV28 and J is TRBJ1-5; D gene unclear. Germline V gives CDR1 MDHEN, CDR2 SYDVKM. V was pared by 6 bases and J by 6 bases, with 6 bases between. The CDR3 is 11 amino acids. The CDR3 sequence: CASRQSQPQHF. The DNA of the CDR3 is TGTGCCAGCAGACAGAGTCAGCCCCAGCATTTT. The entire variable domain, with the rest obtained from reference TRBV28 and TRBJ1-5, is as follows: DVKVTQSSRYLVKRTGEKVFLECVQDMDHENMFWYRQDPGLGLRLIYFSYDVKMKEKGDIPEGYSVSREKKERFSLILESASTNQTSMYLCASRQSQPQHFGDGTRLSIL.

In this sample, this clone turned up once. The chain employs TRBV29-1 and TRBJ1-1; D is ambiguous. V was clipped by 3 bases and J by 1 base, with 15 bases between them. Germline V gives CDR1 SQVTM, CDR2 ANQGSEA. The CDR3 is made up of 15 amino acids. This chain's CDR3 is CSVDALSVGNTEAFF. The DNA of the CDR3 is TGCAGCGTTGATGCCCTCAGTGTAGGGAACACTGAAGCTTTCTTT.

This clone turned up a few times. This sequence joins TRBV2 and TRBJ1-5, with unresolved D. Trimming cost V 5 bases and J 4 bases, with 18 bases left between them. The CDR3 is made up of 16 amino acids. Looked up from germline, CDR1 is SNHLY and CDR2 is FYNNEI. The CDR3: CASSPASLGSNQPQHF. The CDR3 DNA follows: TGTGCCAGCAGTCCTGCAAGTTTAGGGAGTAATCAGCCCCAGCATTTT.

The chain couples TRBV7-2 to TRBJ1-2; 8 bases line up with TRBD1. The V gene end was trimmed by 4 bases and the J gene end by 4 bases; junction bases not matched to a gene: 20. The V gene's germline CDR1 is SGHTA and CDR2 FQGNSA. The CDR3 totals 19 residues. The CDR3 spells CASSSGTTGVRVAPYGYTF. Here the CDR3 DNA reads TGTGCCAGCAGCTCCGGGACGACAGGGGTGAGAGTCGCACCCTATGGCTACACCTTC.